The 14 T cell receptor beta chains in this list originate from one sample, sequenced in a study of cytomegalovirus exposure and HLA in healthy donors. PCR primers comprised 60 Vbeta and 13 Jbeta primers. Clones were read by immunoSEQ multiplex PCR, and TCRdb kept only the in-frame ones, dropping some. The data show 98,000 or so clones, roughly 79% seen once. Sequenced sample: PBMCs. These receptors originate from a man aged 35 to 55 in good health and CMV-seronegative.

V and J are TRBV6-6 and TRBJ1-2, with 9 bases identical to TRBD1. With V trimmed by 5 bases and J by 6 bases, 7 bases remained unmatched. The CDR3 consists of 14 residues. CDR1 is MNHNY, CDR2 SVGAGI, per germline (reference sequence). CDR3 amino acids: CASSTDRGSHGYTF. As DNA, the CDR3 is TGTGCCAGCAGTACAGACAGGGGGTCACATGGCTACACCTTC.

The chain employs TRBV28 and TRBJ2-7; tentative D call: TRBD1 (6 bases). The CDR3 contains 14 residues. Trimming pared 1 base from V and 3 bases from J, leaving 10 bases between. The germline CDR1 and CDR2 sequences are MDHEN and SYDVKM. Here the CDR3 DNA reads TGTGCCAGCAGTTTATCTACAGGGTACTACGAGCAGTACTTC. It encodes CASSLSTGYYEQYF.

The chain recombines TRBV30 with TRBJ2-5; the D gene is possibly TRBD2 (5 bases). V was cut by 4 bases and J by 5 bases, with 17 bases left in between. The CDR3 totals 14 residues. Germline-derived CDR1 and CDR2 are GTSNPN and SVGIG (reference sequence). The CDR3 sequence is CAWTQEGSGETQYF. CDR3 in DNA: TGTGCCTGGACCCAAGAAGGGAGTGGGGAGACCCAGTACTTC. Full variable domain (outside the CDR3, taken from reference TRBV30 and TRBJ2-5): SQTIHQWPATLVQPVGSPLSLECTVEGTSNPNLYWYRQAAGRGLQLLFYSVGIGQISSEVPQNLSASRPQDRQFILSSKKLLLSDSGFYLCAWTQEGSGETQYFGPGTRLLVL.

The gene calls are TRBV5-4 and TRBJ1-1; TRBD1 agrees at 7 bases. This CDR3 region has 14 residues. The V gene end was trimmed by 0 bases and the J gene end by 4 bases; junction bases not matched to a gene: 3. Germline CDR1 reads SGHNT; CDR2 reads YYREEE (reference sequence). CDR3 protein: CASSLGQGPTEAFF. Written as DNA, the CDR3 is TGTGCCAGCAGCTTGGGACAGGGACCCACTGAAGCTTTCTTT. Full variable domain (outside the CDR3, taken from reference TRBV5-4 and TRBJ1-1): ETGVTQSPTHLIKTRGQQVTLRCSSQSGHNTVSWYQQALGQGPQFIFQYYREEENGRGNFPPRFSGLQFPNYSSELNVNALELDDSALYLCASSLGQGPTEAFFGQGTRLTVV.

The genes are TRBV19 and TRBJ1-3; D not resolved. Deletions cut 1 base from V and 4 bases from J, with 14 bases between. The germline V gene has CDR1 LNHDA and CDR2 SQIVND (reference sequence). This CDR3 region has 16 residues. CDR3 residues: CASSIAGIGMGNTIYF. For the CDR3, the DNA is TGTGCCAGTAGTATAGCGGGCATCGGGATGGGAAACACCATATATTTT.

This CDR3 is CASSRTDGAYEQYF. CDR3 DNA sequence: TGCGCCAGCAGCCGAACGGACGGGGCCTACGAGCAGTACTTC. The chain employs TRBV4-3 and TRBJ2-7; a weak D match, TRBD2 (5 bases). Germline V lookup: CDR1 LGHNA, CDR2 YSLEER. V was clipped by 4 bases and J by 2 bases, with 12 bases between them. CDR3 length equals 14 residues.

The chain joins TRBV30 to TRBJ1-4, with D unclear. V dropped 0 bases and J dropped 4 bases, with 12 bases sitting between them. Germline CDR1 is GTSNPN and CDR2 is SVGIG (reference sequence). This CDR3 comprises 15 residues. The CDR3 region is CAWSVPAGLNEKLFF. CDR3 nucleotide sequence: TGTGCCTGGAGTGTACCGGCAGGCCTTAATGAAAAACTGTTTTTT.

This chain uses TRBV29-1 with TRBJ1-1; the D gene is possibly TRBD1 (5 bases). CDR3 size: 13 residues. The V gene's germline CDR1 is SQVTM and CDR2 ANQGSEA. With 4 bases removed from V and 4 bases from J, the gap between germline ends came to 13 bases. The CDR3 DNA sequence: TGCAGCGTTGGTCAGGGCGTCGGCACTGAAGCTTTCTTT. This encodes CSVGQGVGTEAFF.

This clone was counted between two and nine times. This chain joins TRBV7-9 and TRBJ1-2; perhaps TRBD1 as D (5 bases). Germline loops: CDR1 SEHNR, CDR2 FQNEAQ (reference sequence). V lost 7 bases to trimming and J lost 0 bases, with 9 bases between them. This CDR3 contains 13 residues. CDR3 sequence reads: CASTSGANYGYTF. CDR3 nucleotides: TGTGCCAGCACGTCGGGGGCTAACTATGGCTACACCTTC.

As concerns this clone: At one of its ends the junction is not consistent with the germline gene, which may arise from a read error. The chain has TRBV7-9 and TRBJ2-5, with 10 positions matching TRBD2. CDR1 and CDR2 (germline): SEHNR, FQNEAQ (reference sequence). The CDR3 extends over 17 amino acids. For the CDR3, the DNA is TGTTCCAGCAGCTTAGACCAGCTACTAGCGGGACAAGAGACCCAGTACTTC. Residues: CSSSLDQLLAGQETQYF. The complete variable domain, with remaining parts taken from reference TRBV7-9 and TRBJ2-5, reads DTGVSQNPRHKITKRGQNVTFRCDPISEHNRLYWYRQTLGQGPEFLTYFQNEAQLEKSRLLSDRFSAERPKGSFSTLEIQRTEQGDSAMYLCSSSLDQLLAGQETQYFGPGTRLLVL.

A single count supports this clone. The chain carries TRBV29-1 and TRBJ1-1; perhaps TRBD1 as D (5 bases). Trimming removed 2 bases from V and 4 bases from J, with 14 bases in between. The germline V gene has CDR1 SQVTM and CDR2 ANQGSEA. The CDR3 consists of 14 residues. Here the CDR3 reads CSVEKGGVGTEAFF. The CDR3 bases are TGCAGCGTTGAAAAGGGAGGGGTGGGCACTGAAGCTTTCTTT.

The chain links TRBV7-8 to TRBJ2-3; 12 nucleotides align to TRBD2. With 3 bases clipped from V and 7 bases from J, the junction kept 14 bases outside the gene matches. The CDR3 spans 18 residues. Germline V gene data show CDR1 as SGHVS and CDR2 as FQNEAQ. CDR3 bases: TGTGCCAGCAGCTTTACTAGCGGGAGGATCGGCGGTGGGAATACGCAGTATTTT. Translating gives CASSFTSGRIGGGNTQYF.

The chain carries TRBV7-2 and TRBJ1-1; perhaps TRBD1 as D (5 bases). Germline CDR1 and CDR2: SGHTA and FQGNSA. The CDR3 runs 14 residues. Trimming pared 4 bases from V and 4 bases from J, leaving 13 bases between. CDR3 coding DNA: TGTGCCAGCAGCTCGACAGTGTTTGGCACTGAAGCTTTCTTT. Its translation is CASSSTVFGTEAFF.

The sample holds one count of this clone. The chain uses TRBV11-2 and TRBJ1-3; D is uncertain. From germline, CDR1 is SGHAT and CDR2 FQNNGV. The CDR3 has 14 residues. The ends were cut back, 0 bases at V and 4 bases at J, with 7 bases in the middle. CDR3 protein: CASSLDGGGNTIYF. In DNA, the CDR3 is TGTGCCAGCAGCTTAGACGGAGGGGGAAACACCATATATTTT.